These T cell receptor beta chains were read from a single sample in a study of blood T cell repertoires in COVID-19. Measured with immunoSEQ multiplex PCR; TCRdb has only the in-frame clones, and not every one. The data hold fewer than 250,000 clones, with about nine tenths observed a single time. The source material was peripheral blood. The receptors here all came from a man aged 55 to 70 who had recovered from COVID-19. Both conserved end residues are part of each CDR3. D genes are given only for firm matches. The size entry is marked missing in some rows and otherwise reads once, few, many or a size class.

j_call d_call v_call clone_size cdr3_aa cdr3_nt
TRBJ1-1 - TRBV6-5 - CASSYSNRGNTEAFF TGTGCCAGCAGTTACTCGAATCGGGGTAACACTGAAGCTTTCTTT
TRBJ2-2 TRBD1 TRBV27 - CASSRQGSTGELFF TGTGCCAGCAGTCGACAGGGGTCCACCGGGGAGCTGTTTTTT
TRBJ2-7 TRBD2 TRBV24-1 - CATSDASGASYEQYF TGTGCCACCAGTGACGCCAGCGGGGCCAGCTACGAGCAGTACTTC
TRBJ2-5 TRBD1 TRBV18 - CASSRTGNTQETQYF TGTGCCAGCTCAAGGACAGGAAATACTCAAGAGACCCAGTACTTC
TRBJ2-1 - TRBV19 - CASSIWRDNEQFF TGTGCCAGTAGTATATGGCGGGACAATGAGCAGTTCTTC
TRBJ2-7 - TRBV19 - CASSITGLSSYEQYF TGTGCCAGTAGTATAACAGGGCTGAGCTCCTACGAGCAGTACTTC
TRBJ2-7 TRBD1 TRBV19 - CASSRNRDSSYEQYF TGTGCCAGTAGCCGAAACCGGGACAGCTCCTACGAGCAGTACTTC
TRBJ2-7 TRBD1 TRBV30 few CAWSGGQGRPYEQYF TGTGCCTGGAGCGGGGGACAGGGGAGACCCTACGAGCAGTACTTC
TRBJ2-7 TRBD1 TRBV11-2 - CASSFGDRGFYEQYF TGTGCCAGCAGCTTCGGGGACAGGGGGTTTTACGAGCAGTACTTC
TRBJ2-5 - TRBV7-8 - CASSFITAVETQYF TGTGCCAGCAGCTTCATAACAGCAGTCGAGACCCAGTACTTC
TRBJ2-1 TRBD1 TRBV5-1 - CASSYGQDNEQFF TGCGCCAGCAGCTACGGACAGGACAATGAGCAGTTCTTC
TRBJ1-2 - TRBV5-1 - CASSLGLQGRGYTF TGCGCCAGCAGCTTGGGATTACAGGGTCGGGGCTACACCTTC
TRBJ2-1 TRBD1 TRBV7-2 - CASSSRTGLINEQFF TGTGCCAGCAGCTCAAGGACAGGTCTAATCAATGAGCAGTTCTTC
TRBJ1-5 - TRBV5-5 - CASSMRLDQPQHF TGTGCCAGCAGCATGCGACTGGATCAGCCCCAGCATTTT
TRBJ2-1 - TRBV9 - CASSVEHSIKRAAEQFF TGTGCCAGCAGCGTAGAACACTCTATTAAGCGGGCAGCTGAGCAGTTCTTC
TRBJ1-2 - TRBV5-8 - CASSLGASRGYTF TGTGCCAGCAGCTTGGGGGCCTCGCGTGGCTACACCTTC
TRBJ2-3 - TRBV5-6 - CASSLAGPTDTQYF TGTGCCAGCAGCTTGGCAGGGCCCACAGATACGCAGTATTTT
TRBJ1-2 - TRBV19 - CASSTKQGGNYGYTF TGTGCCAGTAGTACGAAACAGGGTGGGAACTATGGCTACACCTTC
TRBJ1-3 TRBD1 TRBV5-4 - CASSAQGASGNTIYF TGTGCCAGCAGCGCACAGGGGGCAAGTGGAAACACCATATATTTT
TRBJ2-3 - TRBV5-1 - CASSLTSKEDTQYF TGCGCCAGCAGCTTGACTAGCAAAGAGGATACGCAGTATTTT
TRBJ2-5 TRBD2 TRBV9 - CASSPDPGLESEETQYF TGTGCCAGCAGCCCAGACCCGGGACTAGAAAGCGAAGAGACCCAGTACTTC
TRBJ2-3 - TRBV18 - CASSPQGPGVIATDTQYF TGTGCCAGCTCACCACAGGGTCCGGGAGTTATTGCCACAGATACGCAGTATTTT
TRBJ2-3 TRBD2 TRBV5-1 - CASSEQLAVDTQYF TGCGCCAGCAGCGAGCAGCTAGCGGTAGATACGCAGTATTTT
TRBJ2-3 TRBD1 TRBV11-2 - CASSKQGMNTDTQYF TGTGCCAGCAGCAAACAGGGGATGAATACAGATACGCAGTATTTT
TRBJ1-4 - TRBV27 - CASSYARGEKLFF TGTGCCAGCAGTTACGCGCGCGGTGAAAAACTGTTTTTT
TRBJ2-7 - TRBV9 - CASSVDQVGGEQYF TGTGCCAGCAGCGTCGACCAGGTAGGTGGCGAGCAGTACTTC
TRBJ2-7 - TRBV11-2 - CASSPGPGIHEQYF TGTGCCAGCAGCCCAGGGCCAGGGATCCACGAGCAGTACTTC
TRBJ1-6 TRBD1 TRBV5-6 - CASSLANRGAILNSPLHF TGTGCCAGCAGCTTGGCCAACAGGGGAGCGATTTTAAATTCACCCCTCCACTTT
TRBJ1-1 TRBD1 TRBV6-5 - CASSSRSGTGNTEAFF TGTGCCAGCAGTTCCCGATCCGGGACAGGAAACACTGAAGCTTTCTTT
TRBJ2-1 TRBD2 TRBV5-1 - CASSFAGADEQFF TGCGCCAGCAGCTTTGCGGGAGCAGATGAGCAGTTCTTC
TRBJ2-5 TRBD2 TRBV7-2 - CASSLGRAGQETQYF TGTGCCAGCAGCTTAGGGAGAGCGGGACAAGAGACCCAGTACTTC
TRBJ2-1 - TRBV3-1/TRBV3-2 few CASSHLVRDEQFF TGTGCCAGCAGCCACCTGGTCCGAGATGAGCAGTTCTTC
TRBJ2-1 - TRBV5-1 - CASSFENEQFF TGCGCCAGCAGCTTCGAGAATGAGCAGTTCTTC
TRBJ2-2 - TRBV28 few CASRPLGVAESNTGELFF TGTGCCAGCAGACCGTTGGGGGTAGCGGAAAGCAACACCGGGGAGCTGTTTTTT
TRBJ1-4 - TRBV6-6 - CASSDEKLFF TGTGCCAGCAGCGATGAAAAACTGTTTTTT
TRBJ2-7 - TRBV7-9 - CASSFWGQDEQYF TGTGCCAGCAGCTTTTGGGGGCAGGACGAGCAGTACTTC
TRBJ2-5 TRBD1 TRBV5-5 - CASSQAATGGQGETQYF TGTGCCAGCAGCCAGGCAGCTACAGGGGGACAGGGAGAGACCCAGTACTTC
TRBJ2-1 TRBD2 TRBV7-3 - CASSMGLAGVGEQFF TGTGCCAGCAGCATGGGGCTAGCGGGAGTGGGTGAGCAGTTCTTC
TRBJ2-7 - TRBV7-8 - CASSLIGVSYEQYF TGTGCCAGCAGCTTAATAGGGGTGAGCTACGAGCAGTACTTC
TRBJ2-1 - TRBV6-4 - CASRPRGVQTNHEQFF TGTGCCAGCAGGCCCAGGGGGGTGCAGACCAATCATGAGCAGTTCTTC
TRBJ2-7 - TRBV14 - CASSQHTKNEQYF TGTGCCAGCAGCCAACATACAAAGAACGAGCAGTACTTC
TRBJ1-1 - TRBV5-1 - CASSLSSRVNTEAFF TGCGCCAGCAGCTTGAGTAGCCGGGTGAACACTGAAGCTTTCTTT
TRBJ2-1 - TRBV3-1/TRBV3-2 - CASSQRGARDEQFF TGTGCCAGCAGCCAACGCGGGGCGCGGGATGAGCAGTTCTTC
TRBJ2-5 - TRBV2 - CASEGDTQTQYF TGTGCCAGCGAGGGGGATACGCAGACCCAGTACTTC
TRBJ1-2 TRBD1 TRBV6-5 - CASSYSNDRTGRGYTF TGTGCCAGCAGTTACTCGAATGATCGGACAGGGCGAGGCTACACCTTC